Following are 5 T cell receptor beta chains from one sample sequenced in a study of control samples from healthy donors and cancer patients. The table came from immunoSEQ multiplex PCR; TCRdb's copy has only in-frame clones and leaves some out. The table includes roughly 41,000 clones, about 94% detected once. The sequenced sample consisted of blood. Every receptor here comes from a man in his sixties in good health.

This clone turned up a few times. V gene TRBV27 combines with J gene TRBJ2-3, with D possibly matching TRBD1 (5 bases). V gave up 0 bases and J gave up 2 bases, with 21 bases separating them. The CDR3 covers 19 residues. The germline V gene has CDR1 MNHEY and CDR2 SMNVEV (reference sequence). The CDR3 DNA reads TGTGCCAGCAGTTTATCTTTAATTGGGCTAGGGGCGACCACAGATACGCAGTATTTT. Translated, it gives CASSLSLIGLGATTDTQYF.

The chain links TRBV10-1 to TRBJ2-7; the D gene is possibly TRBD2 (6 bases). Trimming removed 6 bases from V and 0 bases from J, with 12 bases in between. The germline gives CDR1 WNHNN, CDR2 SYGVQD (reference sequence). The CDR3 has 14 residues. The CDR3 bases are TGCGCCAGCAGCGGGACTCTTAGCTCCTACGAGCAGTACTTC. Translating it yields CASSGTLSSYEQYF.

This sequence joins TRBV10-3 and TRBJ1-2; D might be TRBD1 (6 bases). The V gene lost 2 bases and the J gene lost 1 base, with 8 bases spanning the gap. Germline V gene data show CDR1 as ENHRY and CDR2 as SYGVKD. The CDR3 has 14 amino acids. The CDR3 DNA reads TGTGCCATCAGTGAGGGACAGCTTAACTATGGCTACACCTTC. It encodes CAISEGQLNYGYTF.

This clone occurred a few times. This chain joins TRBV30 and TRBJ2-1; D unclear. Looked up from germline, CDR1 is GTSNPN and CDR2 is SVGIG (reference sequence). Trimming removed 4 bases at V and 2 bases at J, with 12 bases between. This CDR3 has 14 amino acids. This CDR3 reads CAWTLPSPYNEQFF. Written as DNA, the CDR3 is TGTGCCTGGACTCTGCCGAGCCCCTACAATGAGCAGTTCTTC.

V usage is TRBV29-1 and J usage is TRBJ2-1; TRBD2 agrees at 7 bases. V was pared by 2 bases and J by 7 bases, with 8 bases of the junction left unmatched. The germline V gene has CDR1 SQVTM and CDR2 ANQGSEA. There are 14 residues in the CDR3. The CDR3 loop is CSVEKALGGNEQFF. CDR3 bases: TGCAGCGTTGAAAAAGCGTTGGGGGGGAATGAGCAGTTCTTC.